This TCR beta chain was retrieved from a study of cytomegalovirus exposure and HLA in healthy donors (dated 2017 in TCRdb). A note on the overall study: In an earlier analysis of about 560 of the donors, 276 Gb of sequence data and 117 million unique TCR beta sequences from 150 million to 200 million T cells were reported. Genome-wide SNP genotypes for about 65% of the 666 donors were used in a later genetic analysis, which treated that subset as a discovery cohort. Among the roughly 410 genotyped donors, around 81% belonged to the genetic ancestry cluster associated with self-reported Caucasian donors. Typing coverage differed by locus: A, B, C, DRB1 and DQB1 were typed in about 629-640 donors, DQA1 in 522, DPA1 in over 600, and DPB1 in around 440. Every discovery cohort repertoire had been produced on one sequencing platform. The later analysis used no new phenotypic data to find candidate immune exposures, relying instead on TCR beta sequences and their occurrence across donors. Besides the first cohort of approximately 710 subjects, a separate validation cohort made up of 120 different subjects was used. HLA typing covered class I and class II loci at four-digit resolution. Four or five DR-DQ haplotypes were handled as single units for association and clustering, since linkage in the cohort was strong. A later analysis re-examined previously published TCR beta repertoires from around 670 donors and added high-resolution HLA genotyping to investigate patterns of TCR occurrence. To predict cytomegalovirus infection status, the study brought together high-throughput TCR immunosequencing, statistical association of individual TCRs with disease status, and machine learning. The aim of the study was to test whether cataloging public T cell receptors could identify signatures of past pathogen exposure. An earlier analysis of about 600 of the donors used high-throughput TCR beta sequencing to judge whether each TCR beta V gene segment behaved as functional or pseudogenic. The study profiled the T cell repertoires of approximately 700 subjects by immunosequencing and related them to cytomegalovirus serostatus. Alongside the repertoire data, information on donor age, sex, ethnicity and CMV serostatus was compiled. About 320 gigabases of sequencing data and tens of millions of unique TCR sequences were included in an early release covering under 650 HLA-typed donors. Among under 450 genotyped donors of the cohort, an average of approximately 240,000 unique TCR beta nucleotide sequences were sequenced per donor, around 18% of them non-productive. On the study overall, not on this receptor specifically: The authors suggested that the approach could potentially be generalized to other disease states and immunological phenotypes. In this cohort, only TCR beta chains were sequenced, and detectable features were limited by the absence of alpha or paired-chain data. A later genetic analysis reported fewer N-insertions in productive TCRs among donors in an Asian-associated ancestry cluster than the roughly 650-donor mean. A later analysis found that HLA-associated TCR beta chains were more clonally expanded and had lower generation probabilities than equally common non-associated chains. Assigning TCR associations to individual alleles was difficult when HLA alleles, especially DR and DQ, strongly co-occurred. Linkage disequilibrium might explain the correlated functional status among segregating V segments, but an unknown experimental factor could not be excluded. A group of highly shared sequence variants was considered likely to be a technical artifact of the sequencing pipeline. Some IMGT-functional V segments, including TRBV6-2 and TRBV6-3, could not be told apart with the 87-base-pair reads, so those segments were excluded. A further reported finding was that TCR beta sequences accurately predicted the HLA-A and HLA-B alleles for most subjects in the first cohort. An association between a missense DCLRE1C variant and V-gene and J-gene trimming of TCR beta chains was found in a later genetic analysis and replicated in an independent cohort. The study gave a list of around 170 TCR beta chains associated with cytomegalovirus. In an earlier analysis of 587 of the donors, most TCR beta V segments appeared in productive rearrangements about 87% or about 30% of the time, broadly matching IMGT annotations. Sequencing depth was assumed to be roughly uniform across donors in the presence/absence analyses, though that assumption may not hold. Because some donors lacked HLA typing at each locus, the association tests relied only on the typed subset. Immune exposure information for the cohort was limited to CMV serostatus. Because counts were too low, approximately 15 rarely observed V segments, including chromosome 9 orphons, were excluded from the earlier analysis of fewer than 650 of the donors. While some public TCRs were present in many individuals, most TCR sequences turned up only very rarely across donors. A later analysis reported that several top co-occurrence clusters appeared linked to parvovirus B19, influenza, CMV and Epstein-Barr virus. In vitro tests confirmed that a few of the cytomegalovirus-associated TCR beta chains recognize cytomegalovirus antigens. In a later analysis, most CMV-associated TCR beta chains were found to appear HLA-restricted, with HLA associations seemingly driven largely by CMV exposure. At a false discovery rate of 0.05, a later analysis linked 16,000 or so TCR beta sequences to specific HLA alleles. Cytomegalovirus status was reported to be diagnosed by the classifier with high specificity and sensitivity in both the original and validation cohorts. According to a later analysis, TCR association rates differed among HLA loci, with DRB1 alleles showing the most associated TCRs and HLA-C alleles showing the fewest.

Comments on this clone: What antigen it recognizes has not been identified. Per-base qualities were not stored, and no clone one base away is much larger.

In total, roughly 670 healthy bone marrow donors made up the cohort. At the time of sampling, every cohort member was nominally healthy, though immune exposures that went unrecorded were likely present. The donor tested CMV seropositive, placing the donor among the 250 to 350 seropositive members of the cohort. Each donor provided a peripheral blood sample, and peripheral blood mononuclear cells were used for TCR beta sequencing. Genomic DNA extraction from the blood cell samples was performed with the Qiagen DNeasy Blood Extraction Kit. Receptors were amplified or captured by the immunoSEQ multiplex PCR assay. For the multiplex PCR, a mixture combining 60 forward primers for TCR Vbeta segments and 13 reverse primers for TCR Jbeta segments was used. A multiplex PCR assay on genomic DNA amplified the CDR3 region of rearranged TCR beta genes. On the Illumina HiSeq System, the amplified TCR beta libraries were sequenced as 87-base-pair reads. Concerning the study's data processing: A later analysis tallied roughly 76 million unique TCR beta chains across the approximately 670 repertoires, and about 12 million of those chains were shared by two or more donors. Raw reads were error-corrected and collapsed into unique sequences with a nearest-neighbor algorithm that merged closely related sequences to remove PCR and sequencing errors. To assign V, D and J gene segments, CDR3 sequences were aligned to IMGT reference sequences. Each retained sequence needed at least a six-nucleotide match to both a V gene segment and a J gene segment. A rearrangement counted as productive if the CDR3 had no stop codons and remained in frame with V and J, and every other rearrangement counted as non-productive. CDR3 was defined according to IMGT convention as the region running from the second conserved V-encoded cysteine to the conserved J-encoded phenylalanine. In an earlier analysis of roughly 610 of the donors, sequences lacking an unambiguous match to a single V gene segment were excluded. An earlier analysis of several hundred of the donors called V segments functional above 56.7% productive rearrangements and segregating when the between-donor standard deviation exceeded 5%. A statistical classification framework was built for diagnosing cytomegalovirus status from the catalog of TCR beta chain sequences. A later analysis assigned V and J genes by comparing TCR nucleotide sequences with IMGT/GENE-DB human TR gene sequences. Using the TCRdist pipeline, a later analysis assigned CDR3 sequences along with most-parsimonious VDJ recombination scenarios. In a later analysis, every TCR beta chain was defined by the combination of its CDR3 amino acid sequence and its V-gene family, and reads without a unique V-gene family were dropped. To address suspected cross-contamination and a sequencing artifact, a later analysis removed 550 to 750 highly shared, low-generation-probability nucleotide sequences. In a later analysis, a clonal expansion index was calculated for each public chain from normalized within-repertoire ranks of inferred template counts. Generation probabilities in a later analysis came from a VDJ recombination model fitted to out-of-frame rearrangements, and those results were checked against IGoR. A later analysis scored TCR-TCR, TCR-HLA and TCR-CMV co-occurrence with hypergeometric tests, applying a repertoire-size bias correction to TCR pairs. In a later analysis, false discovery rates were estimated by permuting HLA or CMV assignments 20 times. In a later analysis, co-occurring TCRs were grouped using DBSCAN, and TCRdist sequence similarity was added for clustering within HLA-allele-positive subsets. Repertoires with fewer than 30,000 or more than 120,000 public chains were left out of co-occurrence clustering, as were four to six repertoires with anomalous nucleotide sharing. Here the immuneACCESS table is served through TCRdb, limited to in-frame sequences with V and J called. Missing clones are a known gap in these copies; in checked studies unresolved V genes cover under half, and the rest lacks a known reason. That table is the source of V, J and clone size, and D and trimming were worked out from the DNA. The sample table lists 110,000 or so clones, roughly 76% of them with a count of one. In total, the top ten clones hold over 7% of the sample.

The CDR3 spans 13 residues, from the cysteine through the phenylalanine. Only the CDR3 portion is preserved as DNA: 39 bases, with reading frame beginning at the first base. CDR1 SGHNT and CDR2 YYREEE were looked up in the germline V gene (reference sequence). Cut back by 4 bases and 4 bases, the V and J ends lie 11 bases apart. The chain is encoded by TRBV5-4 joined to TRBJ2-5; a tentative D match to TRBD1 spans 5 bases. The source of this sequence is a woman aged 45-65 years in good health and CMV-seropositive. The sample comprised PBMCs. Here is the DNA: TGTGCCAGCAGCCTTCAGGGTGGAGAGACCCAGTACTTC. Its amino acids are CASSLQGGETQYF.